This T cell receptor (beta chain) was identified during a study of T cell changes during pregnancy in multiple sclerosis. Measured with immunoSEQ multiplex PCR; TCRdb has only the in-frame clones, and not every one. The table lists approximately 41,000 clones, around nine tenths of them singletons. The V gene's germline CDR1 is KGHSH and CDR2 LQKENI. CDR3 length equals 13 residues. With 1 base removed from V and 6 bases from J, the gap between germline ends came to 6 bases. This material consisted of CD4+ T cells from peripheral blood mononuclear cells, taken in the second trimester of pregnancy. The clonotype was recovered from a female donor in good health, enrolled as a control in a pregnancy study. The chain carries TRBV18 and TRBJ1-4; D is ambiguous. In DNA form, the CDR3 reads TGTGCCAGCTCACCACGTCTAGATGAAAAACTGTTTTTT. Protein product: CASSPRLDEKLFF.